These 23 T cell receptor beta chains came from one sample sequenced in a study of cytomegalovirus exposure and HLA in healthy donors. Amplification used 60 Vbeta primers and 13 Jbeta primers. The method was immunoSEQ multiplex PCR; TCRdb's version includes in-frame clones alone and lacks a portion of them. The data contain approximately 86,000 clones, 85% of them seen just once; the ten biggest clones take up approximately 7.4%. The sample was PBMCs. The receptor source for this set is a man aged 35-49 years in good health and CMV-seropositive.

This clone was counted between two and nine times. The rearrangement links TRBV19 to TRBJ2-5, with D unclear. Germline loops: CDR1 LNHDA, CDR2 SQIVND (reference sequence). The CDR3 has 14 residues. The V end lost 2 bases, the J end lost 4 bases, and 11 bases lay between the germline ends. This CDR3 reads CASSIPGRVETQYF. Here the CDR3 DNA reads TGTGCCAGTAGTATACCCGGTCGTGTAGAGACCCAGTACTTC.

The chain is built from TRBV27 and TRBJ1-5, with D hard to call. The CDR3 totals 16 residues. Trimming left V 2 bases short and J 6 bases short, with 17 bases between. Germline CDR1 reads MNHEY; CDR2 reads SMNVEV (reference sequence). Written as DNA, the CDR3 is TGTGCCAGCAGTTTAACTCCGGTTGGGCTGGGTCAGCCCCAGCATTTT. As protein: CASSLTPVGLGQPQHF.

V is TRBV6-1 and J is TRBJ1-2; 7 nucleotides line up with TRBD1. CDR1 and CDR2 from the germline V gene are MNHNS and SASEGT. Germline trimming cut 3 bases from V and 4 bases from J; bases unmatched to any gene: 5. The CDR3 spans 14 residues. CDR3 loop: CASSEAGGIYGYTF. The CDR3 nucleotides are TGTGCCAGCAGTGAGGCAGGGGGGATCTATGGCTACACCTTC.

The CDR3 DNA reads TGTGCCAGCAGCCCACAGGGGTACGAGCAGTACTTC. This codes for CASSPQGYEQYF. This rearrangement joins TRBV11-3 to TRBJ2-7; 7 positions match TRBD1. With 5 bases clipped from V and 4 bases from J, the junction kept 2 bases outside the gene matches. The CDR3 length is 12 residues. Germline-derived CDR1 and CDR2 are SGHNT and YENEEA.

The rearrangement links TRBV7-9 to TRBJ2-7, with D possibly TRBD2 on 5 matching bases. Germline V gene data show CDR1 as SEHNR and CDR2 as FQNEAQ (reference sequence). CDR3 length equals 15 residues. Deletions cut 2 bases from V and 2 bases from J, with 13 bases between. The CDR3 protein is CASSLPGISPYEQYF. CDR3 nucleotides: TGTGCCAGCAGCTTACCGGGAATCAGTCCCTACGAGCAGTACTTC.

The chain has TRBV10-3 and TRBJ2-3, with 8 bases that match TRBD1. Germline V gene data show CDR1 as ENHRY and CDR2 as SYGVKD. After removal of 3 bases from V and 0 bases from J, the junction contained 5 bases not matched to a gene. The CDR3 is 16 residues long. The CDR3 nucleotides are TGTGCCATCAGTGATGACAGGGGCCTGAGCACAGATACGCAGTATTTT. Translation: CAISDDRGLSTDTQYF.

The CDR3 sequence is CASSQTGREGNEQFF. The CDR3 DNA reads TGTGCCAGCAGCCAGACCGGGAGGGAGGGCAATGAGCAGTTCTTC. The chain uses TRBV7-3 and TRBJ2-1; TRBD2 matches 8 bases. Germline V gene data show CDR1 as SGHTA and CDR2 as FQGTGA. CDR3 length equals 15 residues. After removal of 5 bases from V and 6 bases from J, the junction contained 9 bases not matched to a gene.

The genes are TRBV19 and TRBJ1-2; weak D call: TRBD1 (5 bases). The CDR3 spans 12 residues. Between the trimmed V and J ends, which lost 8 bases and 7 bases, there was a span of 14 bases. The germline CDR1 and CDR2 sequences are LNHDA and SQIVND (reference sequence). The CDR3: CASSTGGSGYTF. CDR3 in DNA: TGTGCCAGTTCTACCGGGGGAAGTGGCTACACCTTC.

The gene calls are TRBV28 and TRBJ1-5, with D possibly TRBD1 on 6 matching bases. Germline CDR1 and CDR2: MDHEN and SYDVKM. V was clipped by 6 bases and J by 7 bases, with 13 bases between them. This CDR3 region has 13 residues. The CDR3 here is CASRQGGVQPQHF. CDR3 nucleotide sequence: TGTGCCAGCAGACAGGGAGGGGTCCAGCCCCAGCATTTT.

The CDR3 region is CASSVTGDEQFF. Here the CDR3 DNA reads TGTGCCAGCAGTGTGACCGGGGATGAGCAGTTCTTC. The V gene is TRBV6-1, the J gene TRBJ2-1; possible D gene TRBD2, 5 bases. The germline V gene encodes CDR1 MNHNS and CDR2 SASEGT. V was pared by 4 bases and J by 8 bases, with 9 bases between. The CDR3 runs 12 residues.

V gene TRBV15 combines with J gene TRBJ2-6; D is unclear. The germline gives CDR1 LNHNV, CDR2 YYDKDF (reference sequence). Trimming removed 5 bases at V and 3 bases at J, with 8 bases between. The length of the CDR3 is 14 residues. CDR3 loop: CATSSSFGANVLTF. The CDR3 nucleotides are TGTGCCACCAGCTCTTCCTTTGGGGCCAACGTCCTGACTTTC.

As DNA, the CDR3 is TGCGCCAGCAGCCAGGCACCTTCAGGGGGCGCAAACTATGGCTACACCTTC. Translating it yields CASSQAPSGGANYGYTF. The chain uses TRBV4-1 and TRBJ1-2; the match to TRBD1 covers 8 bases. The V and J ends lost 3 bases and 2 bases, in that order; junction bases with no gene match: 11. The CDR3 covers 17 residues. Germline V gene data show CDR1 as MGHRA and CDR2 as YSYEKL.

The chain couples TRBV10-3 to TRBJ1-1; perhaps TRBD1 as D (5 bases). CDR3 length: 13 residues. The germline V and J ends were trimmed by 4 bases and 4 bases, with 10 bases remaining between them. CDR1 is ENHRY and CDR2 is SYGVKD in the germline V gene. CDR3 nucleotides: TGTGCCATCAGTGTAAAGGACACCACTGAAGCTTTCTTT. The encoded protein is CAISVKDTTEAFF.

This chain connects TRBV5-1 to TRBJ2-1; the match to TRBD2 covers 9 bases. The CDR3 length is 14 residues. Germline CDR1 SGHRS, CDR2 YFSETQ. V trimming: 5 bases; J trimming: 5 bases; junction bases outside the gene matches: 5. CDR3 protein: CASRGAGGHNEQFF. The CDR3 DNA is TGCGCCAGCAGGGGTGCGGGGGGGCACAATGAGCAGTTCTTC.

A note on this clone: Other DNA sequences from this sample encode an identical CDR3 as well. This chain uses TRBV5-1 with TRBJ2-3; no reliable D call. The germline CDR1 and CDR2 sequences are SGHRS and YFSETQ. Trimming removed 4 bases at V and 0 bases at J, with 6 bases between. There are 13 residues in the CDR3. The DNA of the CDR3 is TGCGCCAGCAGCCTGGCTAGCACAGATACGCAGTATTTT. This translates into CASSLASTDTQYF.

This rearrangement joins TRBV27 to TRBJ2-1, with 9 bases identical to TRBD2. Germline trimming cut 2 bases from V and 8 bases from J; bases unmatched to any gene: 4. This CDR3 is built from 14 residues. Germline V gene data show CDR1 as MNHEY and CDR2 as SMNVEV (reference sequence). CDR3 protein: CASSLRLAGYEQFF. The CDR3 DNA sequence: TGTGCCAGCAGTTTACGGCTAGCGGGGTATGAGCAGTTCTTC.

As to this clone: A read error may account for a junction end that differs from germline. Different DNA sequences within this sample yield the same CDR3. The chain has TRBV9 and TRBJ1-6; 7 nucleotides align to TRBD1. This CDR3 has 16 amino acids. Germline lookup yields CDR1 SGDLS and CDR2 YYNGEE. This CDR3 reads CASSVGVGGDNSPLHF. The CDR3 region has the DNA TGCGCCAGCAGCGTAGGTGTAGGGGGCGATAATTCACCCCTCCACTTT.

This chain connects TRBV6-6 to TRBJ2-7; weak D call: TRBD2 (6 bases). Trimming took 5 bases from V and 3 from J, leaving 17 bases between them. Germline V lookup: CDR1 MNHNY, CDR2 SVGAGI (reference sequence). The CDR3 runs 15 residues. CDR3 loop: CASSPASGAVYEQYF. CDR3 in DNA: TGTGCCAGCAGTCCCGCCTCGGGAGCAGTCTACGAGCAGTACTTC.

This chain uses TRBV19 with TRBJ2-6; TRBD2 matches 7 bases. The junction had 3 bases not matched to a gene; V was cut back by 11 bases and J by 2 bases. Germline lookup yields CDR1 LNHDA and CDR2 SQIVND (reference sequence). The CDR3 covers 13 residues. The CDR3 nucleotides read TGTGCCGCCGGGGGGACTGGGGCCAACGTCCTGACTTTC. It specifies CAAGGTGANVLTF. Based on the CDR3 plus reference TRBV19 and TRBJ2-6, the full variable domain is DGGITQSPKYLFRKEGQNVTLSCEQNLNHDAMYWYRQDPGQGLRLIYYSQIVNDFQKGDIAEGYSVSREKKESFPLTVTSAQKNPTAFYLCAAGGTGANVLTFGAGSRLTVL.

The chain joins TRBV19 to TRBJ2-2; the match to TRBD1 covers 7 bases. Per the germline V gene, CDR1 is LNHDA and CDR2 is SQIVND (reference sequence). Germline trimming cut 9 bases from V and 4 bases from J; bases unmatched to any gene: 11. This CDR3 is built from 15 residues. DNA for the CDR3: TGTGCCAGCAGACAGGGACGCCTTACCACCGGGGAGCTGTTTTTT. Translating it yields CASRQGRLTTGELFF.

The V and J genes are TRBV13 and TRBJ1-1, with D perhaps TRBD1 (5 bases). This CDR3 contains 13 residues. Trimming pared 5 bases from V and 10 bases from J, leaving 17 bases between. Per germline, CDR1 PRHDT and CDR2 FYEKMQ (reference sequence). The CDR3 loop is CASSRSGGRTAFF. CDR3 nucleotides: TGTGCCAGCAGCCGTTCGGGGGGTAGAACAGCTTTCTTT.

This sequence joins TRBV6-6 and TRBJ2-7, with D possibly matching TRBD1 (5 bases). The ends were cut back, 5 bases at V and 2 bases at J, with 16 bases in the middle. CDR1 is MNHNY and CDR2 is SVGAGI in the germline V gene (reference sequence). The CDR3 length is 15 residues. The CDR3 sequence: CASSNQDSRPYEQYF. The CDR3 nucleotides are TGTGCCAGCAGTAACCAAGACAGTCGACCCTACGAGCAGTACTTC.

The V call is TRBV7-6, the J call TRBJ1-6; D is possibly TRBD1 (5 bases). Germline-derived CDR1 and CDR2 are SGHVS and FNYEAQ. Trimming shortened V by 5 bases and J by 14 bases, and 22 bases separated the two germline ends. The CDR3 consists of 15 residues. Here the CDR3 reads CASSPRQWPIAALHF. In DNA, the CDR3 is TGTGCCAGCAGCCCCCGACAGTGGCCCATAGCGGCCCTCCACTTT.